This paragraph reports one TCR beta chain. Its antigen is currently unknown. This specimen belongs to a study of persistence of HIV-infected CD4 T cells. Study summary: A couple of participants gave one leukapheresis sample; others gave up to about 180 mL blood repeatedly. General study results and limits: Degenerate expanded CDR3beta sequences were enriched among CMV- and Gag-responding cells.

The immunoSEQ assay was version 4, run in survey mode. Method: immunoSEQ multiplex PCR; TCRdb's copy keeps in-frame clones and lacks some. The sample includes more than 30,000 clones, 82% of them seen just once. Overlapping HIV-1 Gag 15-mer peptides at 0.8 to 1 ug per peptide per mL were used. Sorted nonresponding memory CD4+ T cells were CD40L-negative, CD69-negative, CD45RO-high. Donors had CD4+ T cell counts above 400 cells/uL and were CMV-seropositive. V gave up 5 bases and J gave up 4 bases, with 6 bases separating them. Per germline, CDR1 SNHLY and CDR2 FYNNEI. The length of the CDR3 is 12 residues.

The material was cultured CD4+ T cells from PBMCs, obtained from a patient who received antiretroviral therapy. This sequence originates from an adult with HIV. The donor label of this sample is uncertain. This sequence joins TRBV2 and TRBJ1-3; D gene ambiguous. The DNA for the CDR3 is TGTGCCAGCAGTCTCAGGGGAAACACCATATATTTT. Its protein product is CASSLRGNTIYF. The whole variable domain, filled in from reference TRBV2 and TRBJ1-3, reads EPEVTQTPSHQVTQMGQEVILRCVPISNHLYFYWYRQILGQKVEFLVSFYNNEISEKSEIFDDQFSVERPDGSNFTLKIRSTKLEDSAMYFCASSLRGNTIYFGEGSWLTVV.